The 5 T cell receptor beta chains below were found in one sample sequenced in a study of neurological immune-mediated disorders. TCRdb re-called the 5' RACE reads through MiXCR, storing one row per CDR3 protein. This sample carries roughly 100,000 distinct CDR3 sequences, roughly 3.5% of them seen once, and the ten largest clones take 6%. The sample was PBMCs. The receptors originated from a woman between 18 and 29 years old with multiple sclerosis.

This clonotype was counted a few times. Here the CDR3 omits its conserved ending phenylalanine or tryptophan, so a read error is the likely source. V is TRBV9 and J is TRBJ2-5; possible D gene TRBD2, 5 bases. Germline CDR1 reads SGDLS; CDR2 reads YYNGEE. The CDR3 runs to 16 residues. With 5 bases removed from V and 1 base from J, the gap between germline ends came to 18 bases. The CDR3 coding sequence is TGTGCCAGCAGTAGCTCGGGATTGGGTCTCCAAGAGACCCAGTACAAC. Protein sequence: CASSSSGLGLQETQYN.

This clonotype showed up many times. The DNA for the CDR3 is TGCGCCAGCAGCCCGGGACAGGGGTCTGCTAATGAAAAACTGTTTTTT. This sequence encodes CASSPGQGSANEKLFF. J is TRBJ1-4 and V is TRBV5-1, with TRBD1 identical over 10 bases. The length of the CDR3 is 16 residues. Germline V lookup: CDR1 SGHRS, CDR2 YFSETQ. The V segment lost 4 bases and the J segment 3 bases; nucleotides outside the gene matches: 6.

The chain employs TRBV5-1 and TRBJ1-1; 7 bases align to TRBD1. The trim removed 0 bases at V and 4 bases at J, leaving 6 bases unmatched. The CDR3 extends over 15 amino acids. Germline lookup yields CDR1 SGHRS and CDR2 YFSETQ. The CDR3 bases are TGCGCCAGCAGCTTGGAGGGGGCGTCCTTCACTGAAGCTTTCTTT. Translated: CASSLEGASFTEAFF. Drawing the rest from reference TRBV5-1 and TRBJ1-1, the complete variable domain is KAGVTQTPRYLIKTRGQQVTLSCSPISGHRSVSWYQQTPGQGLQFLFEYFSETQRNKGNFPGRFSGRQFSNSRSEMNVSTLELGDSALYLCASSLEGASFTEAFFGQGTRLTVV.

This clonotype appeared many times. The J gene is TRBJ1-6, the V gene TRBV7-2; 8 bases match TRBD1. Germline-derived CDR1 and CDR2 are SGHTA and FQGNSA. The CDR3 is 16 residues long. J gave up 7 bases and V 5 bases, and 10 bases lay outside the gene matches. CDR3 coding DNA: TGTGCCAGCAGCCGCGACAGGGGTCGGCGCAATTCACCCCTCCACTTT. Translating gives CASSRDRGRRNSPLHF.

This clonotype has ten or more counts. The gene calls are TRBV7-9 and TRBJ2-1; TRBD2 is a possible D gene (6 bases). V lost 3 bases and J 1 base, leaving 7 bases between the germline ends. Germline V gene lookup returns CDR1 SEHNR and CDR2 FQNEAQ (reference sequence). The CDR3 consists of 14 residues. The DNA for the CDR3 is TGTGCCAGCAGCTTCGGAGGGTCCTACAATGAGCAGTTCTTC. Residues: CASSFGGSYNEQFF. Combining the CDR3 with reference TRBV7-9 and TRBJ2-1 gives the whole variable domain DTGVSQNPRHKITKRGQNVTFRCDPISEHNRLYWYRQTLGQGPEFLTYFQNEAQLEKSRLLSDRFSAERPKGSFSTLEIQRTEQGDSAMYLCASSFGGSYNEQFFGPGTRLTVL.